This TCR beta chain emerged from a study of shared clonotypes between healthy human individuals. Study-wide background: The study used three CD4 naive, three CD4 memory, two CD8 naive and one CD8 memory plate per donor. Study-wide points: Only a few donors were included, so the genetic and exposure-history diversity represented was limited.

With respect to this clone: Its specificity is not known.

Per the original data handling: Junction-only sequences without quality scores were provided by ImmunoSEQ, so filtering was different. The assay was immunoSEQ multiplex PCR, and TCRdb's table has in-frame clones only and misses some. V, J and clone size are those of that table, while D and trimming were read from the DNA. Counted here are about 1 million clones, around four fifths occurring once; the ten biggest clones make up approximately 1.3%. The CDR3 totals 14 residues. Trimming shortened V by 5 bases and J by 0 bases, and 8 bases separated the two germline ends. CDR1 and CDR2 from the germline V gene are KGHSH and LQKENI.

The clonotype originates from a man aged 18 to 35 in good health. The chain combines TRBV18 with TRBJ1-3, with D perhaps matching TRBD1 (5 bases). The specimen sequenced was memory CD4+ T cells sorted from blood. The subset here: CD45RA-negative fraction. CDR3 protein: CASSEGVSGNTIYF. CDR3 bases: TGTGCCAGCTCAGAAGGGGTCTCTGGAAACACCATATATTTT.